These T cell receptor beta chains were read from a single sample in a study of blood T cells in healthy people across ages. TCRdb re-analysed the 5' RACE reads in MiXCR, keeping a single row per CDR3 protein. This table holds around 1.1 million distinct CDR3 sequences, 35% to 40% found once. Sequenced: blood. The receptors here all came from a man younger than 35 in good health. Both conserved end residues are part of each CDR3. D genes are given only for firm matches. Only part of the rows carry a size: once, few, many, or a class if the clone is expanded.

clone_size: .
v_call: TRBV20-1
j_call: TRBJ1-1
d_call: .
cdr3_nt: TGCAGTGCTAGAGATGGCGGAAACACTGAAGCTTTCTTT
cdr3_aa: CSARDGGNTEAFF

clone_size: .
v_call: TRBV7-2
j_call: TRBJ1-2
d_call: .
cdr3_nt: TGTGCCAGCAGCTGGGACGACCTTAACTATGGCTACACCTTC
cdr3_aa: CASSWDDLNYGYTF

clone_size: .
v_call: TRBV5-6
j_call: TRBJ2-3
d_call: .
cdr3_nt: TGTGCCAGCAGCTTGGTCGCGGGGAGGCAGTATTTT
cdr3_aa: CASSLVAGRQYF

clone_size: few
v_call: TRBV28
j_call: TRBJ2-2
d_call: .
cdr3_nt: TGTGCCAGCAGTTTAAGGGGGGCCGGGGAGCTGTTTTTT
cdr3_aa: CASSLRGAGELFF

clone_size: .
v_call: TRBV5-5
j_call: TRBJ2-3
d_call: .
cdr3_nt: TGTGCCAGCAGCTTGGACCTAGGAGGTACGCAGTATTTT
cdr3_aa: CASSLDLGGTQYF

clone_size: .
v_call: TRBV9
j_call: TRBJ2-5
d_call: TRBD2
cdr3_nt: TGTGCCAGCAGCCCTAAGACTAGCGGACAAGAGACCCAGTACTTC
cdr3_aa: CASSPKTSGQETQYF

clone_size: few
v_call: TRBV7-9
j_call: TRBJ1-5
d_call: TRBD1
cdr3_nt: TGTGCCAGCGGACAGGGGATCGAGGGTCAGCCCCAGCATTTT
cdr3_aa: CASGQGIEGQPQHF

clone_size: .
v_call: TRBV2
j_call: TRBJ2-3
d_call: .
cdr3_nt: TGTGCCAGCAGTGAAGGACTAGTCGGTACATCAGATACGCAGTATTTT
cdr3_aa: CASSEGLVGTSDTQYF

clone_size: .
v_call: TRBV12-3/TRBV12-4
j_call: TRBJ1-2
d_call: .
cdr3_nt: TGTGCCAGCAGTCCCGGGACATCCCTAAGGGCTTATGGCTACACCTTC
cdr3_aa: CASSPGTSLRAYGYTF

clone_size: .
v_call: TRBV4-3
j_call: TRBJ2-4
d_call: TRBD2
cdr3_nt: TGCGCCAGCAGCCAAAATAGCGGGGGGGTTAAAAACATTCAGTACTTC
cdr3_aa: CASSQNSGGVKNIQYF